This is a list of T cell receptor beta chains from one sample in a study of STAT3 mutations in large granular lymphocyte leukemia. Sequenced by immunoSEQ multiplex PCR; TCRdb stores in-frame clones only, minus some. Found here are tens of thousands of clones, approximately 86% of them singletons; the top ten hold 9.5% to 15%. Sequences were obtained from peripheral blood mononuclear cells. The receptors come from a man aged 55 to 70 with T-cell large granular lymphocyte leukemia. Some clones in this sample may be carry-over from other donors' samples. Each CDR3 is given without its conserved first and last residue. Each record gives: J gene, V gene, CDR3 protein.

J gene: TRBJ2-1; V gene: TRBV5-6; CDR3 protein: ASSLGTVGYNEQF
J gene: TRBJ1-2; V gene: TRBV7-9; CDR3 protein: ASSLDGEVGYT
J gene: TRBJ1-1; V gene: TRBV15; CDR3 protein: ATGTGYTEAF
J gene: TRBJ2-7; V gene: TRBV6-1; CDR3 protein: ASSERPLRGLGVYEQY
J gene: TRBJ2-3; V gene: TRBV30; CDR3 protein: ASRISGYSTDTQY
J gene: TRBJ2-5; V gene: TRBV7-2; CDR3 protein: ASSRSNQETQY
J gene: TRBJ2-3; V gene: TRBV5-1; CDR3 protein: ASSLGPTSRRGSDTQY
J gene: TRBJ2-7; V gene: TRBV9; CDR3 protein: ASSVGQGYYEQY
J gene: TRBJ2-7; V gene: TRBV6-1; CDR3 protein: ASSERALAGGEQY
J gene: TRBJ2-3; V gene: TRBV9; CDR3 protein: ASSVASRGGRASTDTQY
J gene: TRBJ1-2; V gene: TRBV5-4; CDR3 protein: ASSLQGTGEYGYT
J gene: TRBJ2-6; V gene: TRBV7-9; CDR3 protein: ASSLGVPGANVLT
J gene: TRBJ1-1; V gene: TRBV29-1; CDR3 protein: SVTNSNTEAF
J gene: TRBJ1-2; V gene: TRBV7-2; CDR3 protein: ASSLVGAGGYT
J gene: TRBJ2-2; V gene: TRBV7-2; CDR3 protein: ASSPYSASSGRGTGELF
J gene: TRBJ1-5; V gene: TRBV28; CDR3 protein: ASRQTRIQPQH
J gene: TRBJ1-1; V gene: TRBV7-6; CDR3 protein: ASSPVPGQVNTEAF
J gene: TRBJ2-5; V gene: TRBV11-2; CDR3 protein: ASSRGTANSGTQY
J gene: TRBJ2-1; V gene: TRBV4-3; CDR3 protein: ASSQGLAGNNNEQF
J gene: TRBJ2-2; V gene: TRBV7-3; CDR3 protein: ASSIQGIANTGELF
J gene: TRBJ2-2; V gene: TRBV5-1; CDR3 protein: ASSPEVSYTGELF
J gene: TRBJ2-3; V gene: TRBV6-6; CDR3 protein: ASSYGIGRGTDTQY
J gene: TRBJ2-3; V gene: TRBV5-1; CDR3 protein: ASSVSGGDTQY
J gene: TRBJ2-7; V gene: TRBV7-2; CDR3 protein: ASSLALSLAGGSEQY
J gene: TRBJ2-1; V gene: TRBV6-5; CDR3 protein: ASSYAGGRNEQF
J gene: TRBJ1-6; V gene: TRBV5-1; CDR3 protein: ASSFLIRGGINSPLH
J gene: TRBJ2-3; V gene: TRBV5-8; CDR3 protein: ASSADRVSAQY
J gene: TRBJ2-1; V gene: TRBV5-1; CDR3 protein: ASSLEPAGAYNEQF
J gene: TRBJ1-3; V gene: TRBV2; CDR3 protein: ASKAQGPGNTIY
J gene: TRBJ2-7; V gene: TRBV5-6; CDR3 protein: ASSLAQGSFYEQY
J gene: TRBJ2-3; V gene: TRBV14; CDR3 protein: ASSQVTGRFTDTQY
J gene: TRBJ1-5; V gene: TRBV19; CDR3 protein: ASSSTSTGRNGNQPQH
J gene: TRBJ1-1; V gene: TRBV9; CDR3 protein: ASSVEGYTEAF
J gene: TRBJ1-2; V gene: TRBV14; CDR3 protein: ASSQDPLPWTGEYGYT
J gene: TRBJ2-7; V gene: TRBV2; CDR3 protein: ASTGLIEQY
J gene: TRBJ1-6; V gene: TRBV7-3; CDR3 protein: ASSADSYNSPLH
J gene: TRBJ1-2; V gene: TRBV30; CDR3 protein: AWSVRRGGYT
J gene: TRBJ1-6; V gene: TRBV9; CDR3 protein: ASSVGAGAGSPLH
J gene: TRBJ2-1; V gene: TRBV10-3; CDR3 protein: AISVPSGRGDEQF
J gene: TRBJ1-5; V gene: TRBV19; CDR3 protein: ASSEGTGAKPQH
J gene: TRBJ2-7; V gene: TRBV9; CDR3 protein: ASSVGGAGGYEQY